This is a list of T cell receptor beta chains from one sample in a study of OX40 agonist ivuxolimab in advanced cancers. Sequenced by immunoSEQ multiplex PCR; TCRdb stores in-frame clones only, minus some. The profile shows more than 15,000 clones, around 80% of them singletons. The input for sequencing was CD4+ or CD8+ T cells sorted from blood, taken in a trial of the OX40 agonist ivuxolimab. These receptors came from an adult with an advanced solid tumor such as melanoma, head and neck, liver or kidney cancer. Both conserved end residues are part of each CDR3. Fields, in order: V gene, J gene, D gene, clone size, CDR3 DNA, CDR3 protein. A D gene is named only where the DNA matches it firmly. The size of a clone is reported for some rows only, either as once, few or many, or as a class for expanded clones.

>TRBV6-6|TRBJ2-7|-|once
TGTGCCAGCAGTTTAACCGGGACATTCTACGAGCAGTACTTC
CASSLTGTFYEQYF
>TRBV13|TRBJ2-7|TRBD2|-
TGTGCCAGCAGCTTTAGCGGGAGGCCCGAGCAGTACTTC
CASSFSGRPEQYF
>TRBV30|TRBJ2-1|-|-
TGTGCCTGGAGTGTATCGGTTAGTGAGCAGTTCTTC
CAWSVSVSEQFF
>TRBV7-9|TRBJ1-5|-|few
TGTGCCAGCAGCTTACCGGGTCAGCCCCAGCATTTT
CASSLPGQPQHF
>TRBV5-1|TRBJ2-7|-|-
TGCGCCAGCAGCTTAGAAGGGTTGAACGAGCAGTACTTC
CASSLEGLNEQYF
>TRBV6-5|TRBJ2-1|-|-
TGTGCCAGCACCGCCGTCTACTACAATGAGCAGTTCTTC
CASTAVYYNEQFF
>TRBV6-6|TRBJ1-2|-|-
TGTGCCTCGCGTGGCGCCAGTGGCTACACCTTC
CASRGASGYTF
>TRBV6-1|TRBJ1-2|-|-
TGTGCCAGCAGTGAACCGCTCGACAGGACTAACTATGGCTACACCTTC
CASSEPLDRTNYGYTF
>TRBV6-5|TRBJ2-1|-|-
TGTGCCAGCAGTTACTTGGCAGGGTCCTATTACAATGAGCAGTTCTTC
CASSYLAGSYYNEQFF
>TRBV2|TRBJ2-5|TRBD1|-
TGTGCCAGCAGTGACCCGACAGGGGTCCAAGAGACCCAGTACTTC
CASSDPTGVQETQYF
>TRBV6-5|TRBJ2-3|-|-
TGTGCCAGCAGGGAGTTCTCGAACACAGATACGCAGTATTTT
CASREFSNTDTQYF
>TRBV15|TRBJ1-3|-|-
TGTGCCACCAGCAGAGCGGGAGGGGGCTCTGGAAACACCATATATTTT
CATSRAGGGSGNTIYF
>TRBV28|TRBJ2-3|-|-
TGTGCCAGCAGTTTTCGGGGCACAGATACGCAGTATTTT
CASSFRGTDTQYF
>TRBV7-9|TRBJ1-4|-|-
TGTGCCAGCAGTTTCCCAATCGGACGGTCTAATGAAAAACTGTTTTTT
CASSFPIGRSNEKLFF
>TRBV2|TRBJ2-7|-|-
TGTGCCAGTAGGACAGCCACCTACGAGCAGTACTTC
CASRTATYEQYF
>TRBV14|TRBJ1-1|TRBD1|-
TGTGCCAGCAGCCTCTGGACAGGGAGAAACACTGAAGCTTTCTTT
CASSLWTGRNTEAFF
>TRBV5-4|TRBJ2-3|-|once
TGTGCCAGCAGCCCTAGAACCACAGATACGCAGTATTTT
CASSPRTTDTQYF
>TRBV19|TRBJ1-5|-|-
TGTGCCAGTAGTTGGGGGGACCATAGCAATCAGCCCCAGCATTTT
CASSWGDHSNQPQHF
>TRBV19|TRBJ2-1|TRBD2|once
TGTGCCAGTAGTATGGGACTAGCGAAGTATGAGCAGTTCTTC
CASSMGLAKYEQFF
>TRBV4-1|TRBJ2-5|-|-
TGCGCCAGCAGGGGGGGGCACACAGGGCAAGAGACCCAGTACTTC
CASRGGHTGQETQYF
>TRBV11-3|TRBJ2-2|TRBD2|-
TGTGCCAGCAGCCCCCCTTTCGGGGAGGGGTACACCGGGGAGCTGTTTTTT
CASSPPFGEGYTGELFF
>TRBV28|TRBJ1-2|-|-
TGTGCCAGCAGTTTAGACCGCCCTAACTATGGCTACACCTTC
CASSLDRPNYGYTF